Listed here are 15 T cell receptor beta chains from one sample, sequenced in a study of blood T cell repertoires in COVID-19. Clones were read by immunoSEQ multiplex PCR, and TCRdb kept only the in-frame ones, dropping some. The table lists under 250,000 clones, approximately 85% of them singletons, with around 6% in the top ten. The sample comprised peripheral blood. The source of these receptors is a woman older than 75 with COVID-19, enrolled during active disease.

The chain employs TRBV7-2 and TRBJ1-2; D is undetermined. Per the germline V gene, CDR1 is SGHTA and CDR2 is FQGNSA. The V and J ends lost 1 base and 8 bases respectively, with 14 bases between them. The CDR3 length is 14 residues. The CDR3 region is CASSLDRVEEGYTF. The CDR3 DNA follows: TGTGCCAGCAGCTTAGATCGGGTCGAAGAGGGCTACACCTTC.

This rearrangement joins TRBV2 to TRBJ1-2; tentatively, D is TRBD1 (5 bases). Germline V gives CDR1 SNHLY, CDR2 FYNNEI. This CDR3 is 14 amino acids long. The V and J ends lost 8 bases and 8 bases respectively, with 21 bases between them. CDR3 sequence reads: CASQERGIVRGYTF. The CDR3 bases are TGTGCCAGCCAAGAACGGGGGATTGTTCGAGGCTACACCTTC. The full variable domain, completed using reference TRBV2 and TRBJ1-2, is EPEVTQTPSHQVTQMGQEVILRCVPISNHLYFYWYRQILGQKVEFLVSFYNNEISEKSEIFDDQFSVERPDGSNFTLKIRSTKLEDSAMYFCASQERGIVRGYTFGSGTRLTVV.

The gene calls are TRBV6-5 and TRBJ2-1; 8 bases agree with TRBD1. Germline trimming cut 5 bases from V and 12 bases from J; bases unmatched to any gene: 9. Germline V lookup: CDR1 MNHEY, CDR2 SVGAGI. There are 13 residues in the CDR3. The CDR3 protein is CASSRGQGSVQFF. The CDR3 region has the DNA TGTGCCAGCAGTCGCGGACAGGGTTCGGTGCAGTTCTTC.

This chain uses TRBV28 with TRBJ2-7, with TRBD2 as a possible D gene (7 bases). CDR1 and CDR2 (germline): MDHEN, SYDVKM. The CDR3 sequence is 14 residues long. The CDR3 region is CASSVGGASYEQYV. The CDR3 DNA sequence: TGTGCCAGCAGTGTAGGGGGGGCCAGCTACGAGCAGTATGTC.

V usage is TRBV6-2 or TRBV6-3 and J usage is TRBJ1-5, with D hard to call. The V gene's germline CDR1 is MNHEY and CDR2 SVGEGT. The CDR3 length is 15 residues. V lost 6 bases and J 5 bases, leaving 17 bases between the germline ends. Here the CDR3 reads CASSPGYSYYQPQHF. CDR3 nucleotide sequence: TGTGCCAGCAGCCCCGGCTACAGCTATTATCAGCCCCAGCATTTT.

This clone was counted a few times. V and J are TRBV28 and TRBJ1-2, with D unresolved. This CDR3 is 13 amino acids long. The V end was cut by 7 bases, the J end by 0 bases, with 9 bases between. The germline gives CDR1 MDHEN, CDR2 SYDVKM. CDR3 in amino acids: CASNSGTNYGYTF. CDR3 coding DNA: TGTGCCAGCAACTCCGGGACTAACTATGGCTACACCTTC.

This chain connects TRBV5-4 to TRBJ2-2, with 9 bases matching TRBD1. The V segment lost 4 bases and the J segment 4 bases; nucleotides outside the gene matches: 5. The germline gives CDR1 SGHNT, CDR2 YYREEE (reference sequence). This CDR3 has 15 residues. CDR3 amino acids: CASSTGQGTTGELFF. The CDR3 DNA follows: TGTGCCAGCAGCACGGGACAGGGTACCACCGGGGAGCTGTTTTTT.

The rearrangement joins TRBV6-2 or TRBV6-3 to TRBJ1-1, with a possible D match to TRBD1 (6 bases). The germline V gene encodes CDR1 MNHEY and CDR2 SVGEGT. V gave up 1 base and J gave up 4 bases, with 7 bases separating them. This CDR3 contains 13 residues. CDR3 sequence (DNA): TGTGCCAGCAGTTACTTCAGGGGCACTGAAGCTTTCTTT. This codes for CASSYFRGTEAFF.

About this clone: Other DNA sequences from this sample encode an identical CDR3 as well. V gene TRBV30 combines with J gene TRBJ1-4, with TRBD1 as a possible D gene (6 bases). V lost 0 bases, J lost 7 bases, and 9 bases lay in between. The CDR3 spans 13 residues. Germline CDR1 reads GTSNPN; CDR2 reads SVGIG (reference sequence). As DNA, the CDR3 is TGTGCCTGGAGTGTTCAAGGGGGTGAAAAACTGTTTTTT. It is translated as CAWSVQGGEKLFF.

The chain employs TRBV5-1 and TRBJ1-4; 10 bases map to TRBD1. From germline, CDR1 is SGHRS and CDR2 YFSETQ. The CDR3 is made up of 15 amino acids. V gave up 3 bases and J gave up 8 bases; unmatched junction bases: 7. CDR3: CASSSSGTGDEKLFF. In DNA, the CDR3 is TGCGCCAGCAGCTCGTCCGGGACAGGGGACGAAAAACTGTTTTTT.

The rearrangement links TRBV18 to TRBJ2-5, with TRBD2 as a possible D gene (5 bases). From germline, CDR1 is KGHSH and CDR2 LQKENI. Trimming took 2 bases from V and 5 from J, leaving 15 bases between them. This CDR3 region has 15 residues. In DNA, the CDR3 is TGTGCCAGCTCACCAAGGAGGCAGCCGGAGGAGACCCAGTACTTC. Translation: CASSPRRQPEETQYF.

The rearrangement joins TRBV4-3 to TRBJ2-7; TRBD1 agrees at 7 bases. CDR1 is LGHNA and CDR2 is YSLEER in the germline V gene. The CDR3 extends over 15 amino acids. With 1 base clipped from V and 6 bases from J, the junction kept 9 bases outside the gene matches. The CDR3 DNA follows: TGCGCCAGCAGCCAAGCGCTACAGGGGATGGGCGAGCAGTACTTC. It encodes CASSQALQGMGEQYF.

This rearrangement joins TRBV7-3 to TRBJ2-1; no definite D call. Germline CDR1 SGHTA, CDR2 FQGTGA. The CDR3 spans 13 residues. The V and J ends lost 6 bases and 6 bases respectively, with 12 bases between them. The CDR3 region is CASSPANGNEQFF. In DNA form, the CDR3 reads TGTGCCAGCAGTCCCGCAAACGGCAATGAGCAGTTCTTC.

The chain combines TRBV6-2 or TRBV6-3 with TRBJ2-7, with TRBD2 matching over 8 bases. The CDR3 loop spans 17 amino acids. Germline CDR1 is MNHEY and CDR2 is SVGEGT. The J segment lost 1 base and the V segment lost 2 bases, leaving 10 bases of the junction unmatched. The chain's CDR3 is CASSYPIHASGSYEQYF. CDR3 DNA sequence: TGTGCCAGCAGTTACCCTATCCACGCTAGCGGGTCCTACGAGCAGTACTTC.

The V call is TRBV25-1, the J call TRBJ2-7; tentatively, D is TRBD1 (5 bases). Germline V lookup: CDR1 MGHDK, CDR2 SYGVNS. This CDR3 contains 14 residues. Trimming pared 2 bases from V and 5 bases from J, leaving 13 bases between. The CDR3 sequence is CASSEPGSRDEQYF. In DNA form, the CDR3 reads TGTGCCAGCAGTGAACCAGGGTCCCGGGACGAGCAGTACTTC.